This TCR beta chain was retrieved from a study of shared clonotypes between healthy human individuals. Study in general: Three plates were used per donor for CD4 naive, three for CD4 memory, two for CD8 naive and one for CD8 memory.

It was 200 ng DNA, tens of thousands of T cell genomes, that sorted-subset replicate PCRs used. The protocol was immunoSEQ multiplex PCR, while the TCRdb copy is restricted to in-frame clones and leaves out a portion. This table has roughly 1,500,000 clones, approximately 98.5% appearing once. Between the trimmed V and J ends, which lost 3 bases and 0 bases, there was a span of 9 bases. The CDR3 extends over 14 amino acids. Germline-derived CDR1 and CDR2 are SGHTA and FQGNSA. Sequences were obtained from naive CD4+ T cells sorted from blood. Subset defined: CD45RA+ positively selected. The V gene is TRBV7-2, the J gene TRBJ2-7; maybe TRBD2 (5 bases). The receptor was derived from a man in his thirties or forties in good health. CDR3 amino acids: CASSFERSSYEQYF. In DNA form, the CDR3 reads TGTGCCAGCAGCTTTGAGCGGAGCTCCTACGAGCAGTACTTC.